Following are 25 T cell receptor beta chains from one sample sequenced in a study of T cells in tuberculosis. Clones were sequenced by immunoSEQ multiplex PCR, and TCRdb holds only the in-frame ones, with some missing. Here the sample spans 25,000 to 35,000 clones, under 95% being singletons. Sequenced sample: PBMCs. The origin of the receptors is a donor aged 10 to 29 with latent tuberculosis or without tuberculosis infection. Some clones in this sample may be carry-over from other donors' samples.

V is TRBV7-9 and J is TRBJ1-5, with D maybe TRBD1 (5 bases). The germline gives CDR1 SEHNR, CDR2 FQNEAQ (reference sequence). V gave up 4 bases and J gave up 10 bases, with 11 bases separating them. CDR3 size: 12 residues. This chain's CDR3 is CASSSPGIPQHF. In DNA, the CDR3 is TGTGCCAGCAGCTCACCAGGGATTCCCCAGCATTTT.

The chain uses TRBV7-8 and TRBJ1-5; D remains ambiguous. CDR1 is SGHVS and CDR2 is FQNEAQ in the germline V gene. This CDR3 comprises 16 residues. Trimming removed 5 bases at V and 6 bases at J, with 20 bases between. This CDR3 reads CASSPEAVAPSQPQHF. The CDR3 nucleotides are TGTGCCAGCAGCCCAGAGGCGGTGGCGCCCAGTCAGCCCCAGCATTTT. Together with reference TRBV7-8 and TRBJ1-5, the CDR3 gives the full variable domain: GAGVSQSPRYKVAKRGQDVALRCDPISGHVSLFWYQQALGQGPEFLTYFQNEAQLDKSGLPSDRFFAERPEGSVSTLKIQRTQQEDSAVYLCASSPEAVAPSQPQHFGDGTRLSIL.

This chain links TRBV19 with TRBJ1-5, with TRBD1 identical over 9 bases. Trimming at V came to 5 bases and at J to 1 base, leaving 9 bases not matched to a gene. The CDR3 is 17 amino acids. Looked up from germline, CDR1 is LNHDA and CDR2 is SQIVND (reference sequence). Here the CDR3 reads CASSSGTGFRSNQPQHF. The DNA of the CDR3 is TGTGCCAGTAGTTCCGGGACAGGGTTTAGGAGCAATCAGCCCCAGCATTTT.

In its sample, this clone was seen a few times. This chain joins TRBV20-1 and TRBJ2-7; D perhaps matches TRBD1 (5 bases). Germline assignment: CDR1 DFQATT and CDR2 SNEGSKA (reference sequence). There are 11 residues in the CDR3. The V and J ends lost 3 bases and 5 bases respectively, with 8 bases between them. This chain's CDR3 is CSASPGHEQYF. In DNA, the CDR3 is TGCAGTGCTAGTCCAGGGCACGAGCAGTACTTC.

This chain joins TRBV18 and TRBJ1-2, with D possibly matching TRBD1 (6 bases). Per the germline V gene, CDR1 is KGHSH and CDR2 is LQKENI. Trimming shortened V by 5 bases and J by 5 bases, and 15 bases separated the two germline ends. The length of the CDR3 is 14 residues. In DNA form, the CDR3 reads TGTGCCAGCTCATACGACCAGGGGTCTTATGGCTACACCTTC. This gives the protein CASSYDQGSYGYTF.

The chain uses TRBV9 and TRBJ2-3; TRBD2 aligns across 7 bases. The CDR3 totals 14 residues. J was trimmed by 2 bases and V by 2 bases; bases with no gene match: 2. CDR1 is SGDLS, CDR2 YYNGEE, per germline. DNA of the CDR3: TGTGCCAGCAGCGTGGGGGGGTTCACAGATACGCAGTATTTT. This translates into CASSVGGFTDTQYF.

This clone occurred once. Written as DNA, the CDR3 is TGTGCCACTAGATCAGGGGGCGTTGGCTATGGCTACACCTTC. Residues: CATRSGGVGYGYTF. The rearrangement uses TRBV6-5 and TRBJ1-2; TRBD1 matches at 8 bases. The V gene's germline CDR1 is MNHEY and CDR2 SVGAGI. V shed 10 bases, J shed 4 bases, and the junction held 11 bases outside the gene matches. The CDR3 is 14 amino acids.

In this sample, this clone turned up a few times. The rearrangement links TRBV9 to TRBJ2-3; 8 positions match TRBD2. The CDR3 is 16 residues long. The V gene end was trimmed by 0 bases and the J gene end by 4 bases; junction bases not matched to a gene: 7. CDR1 is SGDLS, CDR2 YYNGEE, per germline. DNA of the CDR3: TGTGCCAGCAGCGTAGACGGGGGGGCCGTCGCAGATACGCAGTATTTT. Encoded protein: CASSVDGGAVADTQYF.

The chain joins TRBV10-3 to TRBJ1-1; no definite D call. From germline, CDR1 is ENHRY and CDR2 SYGVKD. V was trimmed by 1 base and J by 4 bases, leaving 10 bases between them. The CDR3 is made up of 14 amino acids. The CDR3 protein is CAISELGPRTEAFF. CDR3 in DNA: TGTGCCATCAGTGAGTTGGGCCCCCGCACTGAAGCTTTCTTT.

The chain couples TRBV28 to TRBJ2-7; 10 nucleotides match TRBD1. The V gene end was trimmed by 6 bases and the J gene end by 3 bases; junction bases not matched to a gene: 2. The CDR3 has 13 residues. CDR1 is MDHEN and CDR2 is SYDVKM in the germline V gene. This chain's CDR3 is CASRGTGVYEQYF. The CDR3 region has the DNA TGTGCCAGCAGGGGGACAGGGGTCTACGAGCAGTACTTC.

The rearrangement joins TRBV15 to TRBJ1-1, with D unresolved. V was clipped by 1 base and J by 3 bases, with 6 bases between them. The CDR3 covers 13 residues. From germline, CDR1 is LNHNV and CDR2 YYDKDF (reference sequence). The CDR3 DNA follows: TGTGCCACCAGCAGAGTGAGGGACACTGAAGCTTTCTTT. It yields the protein CATSRVRDTEAFF.

The chain recombines TRBV27 with TRBJ2-6; tentative D call: TRBD1 (5 bases). V lost 6 bases to trimming and J lost 4 bases, with 13 bases between them. Germline-derived CDR1 and CDR2 are MNHEY and SMNVEV (reference sequence). The CDR3 runs 15 residues. CDR3 coding DNA: TGTGCCAGCAGCCAGGTGGGGCTAGGGGCCAACGTCCTGACTTTC. Translated, it gives CASSQVGLGANVLTF.

The genes are TRBV28 and TRBJ2-7, with 11 bases that match TRBD1. The CDR3 extends over 14 amino acids. J gave up 3 bases and V 5 bases, and 3 bases lay outside the gene matches. Germline loops: CDR1 MDHEN, CDR2 SYDVKM. DNA of the CDR3: TGTGCCAGCAGTCCGGGACAGGGGGTCTACGAGCAGTACTTC. It translates to CASSPGQGVYEQYF.

This clone was detected a few times. The chain combines TRBV29-1 with TRBJ2-2; weak D call: TRBD1 (6 bases). Trimming pared 3 bases from V and 2 bases from J, leaving 7 bases between. Germline V CDR1 and CDR2: SQVTM, ANQGSEA. CDR3 length equals 13 residues. CDR3 DNA sequence: TGCAGCGTTGAGGGACACAACACCGGGGAGCTGTTTTTT. Translation: CSVEGHNTGELFF.

The genes are TRBV7-6 and TRBJ1-1, with 9 bases fitting TRBD1. Germline lookup yields CDR1 SGHVS and CDR2 FNYEAQ. Germline trimming cut 5 bases from V and 4 bases from J; bases unmatched to any gene: 5. The CDR3 contains 14 residues. CDR3 residues: CASSLTGGGTEAFF. The CDR3 DNA reads as TGTGCCAGCAGCCTAACAGGGGGCGGCACTGAAGCTTTCTTT.

The CDR3 nucleotides are TGTGCCACGGCCTCGTGGGACTCCGAGCAGTACTTC. This translates into CATASWDSEQYF. The gene calls are TRBV27 and TRBJ2-7, with D possibly being TRBD2 (6 bases). Germline CDR1 and CDR2: MNHEY and SMNVEV (reference sequence). This CDR3 is 12 amino acids long. Between the trimmed V and J ends, which lost 10 bases and 6 bases, there was a span of 16 bases.

The chain uses TRBV9 and TRBJ2-7, with a possible D match to TRBD1 (5 bases). Germline CDR1 SGDLS, CDR2 YYNGEE. CDR3 length: 10 residues. Trimming shortened V by 10 bases and J by 6 bases, and 11 bases separated the two germline ends. CDR3 nucleotides: TGTGCCTCTTGGGGCCGCGAGCAGTACTTC. It translates to CASWGREQYF.

The J gene is TRBJ1-5, the V gene TRBV2; D is ambiguous. CDR1 and CDR2 from the germline V gene are SNHLY and FYNNEI. The CDR3 has 16 residues. V gave up 7 bases and J gave up 0 bases, with 16 bases separating them. The CDR3 region is CASMKQALNSNQPQHF. The CDR3 coding sequence is TGTGCCAGCATGAAGCAGGCGTTGAATAGCAATCAGCCCCAGCATTTT. The full variable domain, its missing parts supplied by reference TRBV2 and TRBJ1-5, is EPEVTQTPSHQVTQMGQEVILRCVPISNHLYFYWYRQILGQKVEFLVSFYNNEISEKSEIFDDQFSVERPDGSNFTLKIRSTKLEDSAMYFCASMKQALNSNQPQHFGDGTRLSIL.

The J gene is TRBJ2-5, the V gene TRBV30; D is perhaps TRBD1 (5 bases). The CDR3 is 13 amino acids. V dropped 2 bases and J dropped 3 bases, with 10 bases sitting between them. Germline CDR1 GTSNPN, CDR2 SVGIG (reference sequence). In nucleotides, the CDR3 is TGTGCCTGGAGTCTAGGGGAAGAAGAGACCCAGTACTTC. Amino acids: CAWSLGEEETQYF. Full variable domain (missing parts from reference TRBV30 and TRBJ2-5): SQTIHQWPATLVQPVGSPLSLECTVEGTSNPNLYWYRQAAGRGLQLLFYSVGIGQISSEVPQNLSASRPQDRQFILSSKKLLLSDSGFYLCAWSLGEEETQYFGPGTRLLVL.

J is TRBJ2-7 and V is TRBV27, with 10 bases aligning to TRBD2. Germline-derived CDR1 and CDR2 are MNHEY and SMNVEV (reference sequence). The CDR3 loop spans 14 amino acids. With 7 bases clipped from V and 6 bases from J, the junction kept 9 bases outside the gene matches. Here the CDR3 DNA reads TGTGCCAGCAAGTATGCTAGCGGGAGCGCCGAGCAGTACTTC. Protein sequence: CASKYASGSAEQYF.

V usage is TRBV7-9 and J usage is TRBJ2-3, with 9 bases fitting TRBD2. The CDR3 runs 17 residues. The germline CDR1 and CDR2 sequences are SEHNR and FQNEAQ (reference sequence). Unmatched junction bases numbered 10, after V lost 5 bases and J lost 1 base. The CDR3 DNA reads as TGTGCCAGCAGCGAAGTAGATAGCGGGAGTGGCACAGATACGCAGTATTTT. This gives the protein CASSEVDSGSGTDTQYF.

The CDR3 spells CASRPSGRKDTQYF. CDR3 bases: TGTGCCAGCAGGCCTAGCGGGAGGAAAGATACGCAGTATTTT. The J gene is TRBJ2-3, the V gene TRBV27; 11 bases fit TRBD2. V gave up 6 bases and J gave up 5 bases; unmatched junction bases: 4. The CDR3 has 14 amino acids. Germline values: CDR1 MNHEY, CDR2 SMNVEV (reference sequence).

This chain links TRBV9 with TRBJ2-3, with 9 nucleotides matching TRBD2. The CDR3 consists of 15 residues. CDR1 is SGDLS, CDR2 YYNGEE, per germline. The V segment lost 3 bases and the J segment 4 bases; nucleotides outside the gene matches: 6. CDR3 sequence: CASSGASGMADTQYF. CDR3 in DNA: TGTGCCAGCAGCGGGGCTAGCGGGATGGCAGATACGCAGTATTTT.

The rearrangement joins TRBV7-9 to TRBJ2-7; D ambiguous. V dropped 5 bases and J dropped 2 bases, with 13 bases sitting between them. There are 14 residues in the CDR3. Germline V gene data show CDR1 as SEHNR and CDR2 as FQNEAQ (reference sequence). The CDR3 DNA sequence: TGTGCCAGCAGCCCTAGTCCGGTAACCTACGAGCAGTACTTC. Encoded protein: CASSPSPVTYEQYF.

The chain has TRBV7-9 and TRBJ1-1; D is unresolved. This CDR3 comprises 14 residues. CDR1 and CDR2 (germline): SEHNR, FQNEAQ (reference sequence). V shed 3 bases and J shed 6 bases, with 14 bases lying between them. CDR3 protein: CASSLGAVYAEAFF. DNA of the CDR3: TGTGCCAGCAGCTTGGGAGCTGTATACGCTGAAGCTTTCTTT. Using reference TRBV7-9 and TRBJ1-1 for the parts outside the CDR3, the full variable domain is DTGVSQNPRHKITKRGQNVTFRCDPISEHNRLYWYRQTLGQGPEFLTYFQNEAQLEKSRLLSDRFSAERPKGSFSTLEIQRTEQGDSAMYLCASSLGAVYAEAFFGQGTRLTVV.